Shown below are 16 T cell receptor beta chains from a single sample sequenced in a study of regulatory T cells in long-lasting Graves disease. Indicated time point: persistent/refractory GD, antithyroid drugs over 5 years with positive TRAb. Generation of the TCR library employed RNA extracted from PBMCs. According to the study, TCR beta libraries were built with iRepertoire HTBI primers and CDR3-region Arm-PCR. TCRdb re-called the multiplex PCR reads with MiXCR, one entry per CDR3 protein. The sample lists approximately 380,000 distinct CDR3 sequences, less than 25% seen once, with less than 25% in the top ten. The specimen was peripheral blood mononuclear cells (PBMCs), collected when the disease was refractory, from a patient treated with antithyroid drugs. These receptors came from a female donor with Graves disease.

There are many counts of this clonotype. The chain is built from TRBV29-1 and TRBJ2-5; D unresolved. Germline-derived CDR1 and CDR2 are SQVTM and ANQGSEA. There are 12 residues in the CDR3. The V and J ends lost 3 bases and 2 bases respectively, with 7 bases between them. The CDR3 DNA reads as TGCAGCGTTGAGGTGGGACAAGAGACCCAGTACTTC. Its protein is CSVEVGQETQYF. Filled out from reference TRBV29-1 and TRBJ2-5, the complete variable domain reads SAVISQKPSRDICQRGTSLTIQCQVDSQVTMMFWYRQQPGQSLTLIATANQGSEATYESGFVIDKFPISRPNLTFSTLTVSNMSPEDSSIYLCSVEVGQETQYFGPGTRLLVL.

This sequence joins TRBV28 and TRBJ2-3; 8 bases map to TRBD2. With 6 bases clipped from V and 2 bases from J, the junction kept 7 bases outside the gene matches. From germline, CDR1 is MDHEN and CDR2 SYDVKM. CDR3 length: 15 amino acids. The CDR3 is CASSITSGNTDTQYF. The CDR3 DNA follows: TGTGCCAGCAGCATCACTAGCGGAAACACAGATACGCAGTATTTT. The variable domain in full, with the rest retrieved from reference TRBV28 and TRBJ2-3, is DVKVTQSSRYLVKRTGEKVFLECVQDMDHENMFWYRQDPGLGLRLIYFSYDVKMKEKGDIPEGYSVSREKKERFSLILESASTNQTSMYLCASSITSGNTDTQYFGPGTRLTVL.

This clonotype came up many times. This rearrangement joins TRBV2 to TRBJ2-2; no definite D call. The CDR3 consists of 12 residues. The germline V gene encodes CDR1 SNHLY and CDR2 FYNNEI. The V and J ends lost 10 bases and 1 base respectively, with 7 bases between them. The CDR3 here is CATNRNTGELFF. The DNA for the CDR3 is TGTGCCACCAACAGGAACACCGGGGAGCTGTTTTTT.

In this sample, this clonotype turned up a few times. The CDR3 DNA reads as TGTGCCAGCAGTTTCGGCCTCGGGGGGGAGGGCGAGCAGTACTTC. This sequence encodes CASSFGLGGEGEQYF. The V gene is TRBV28, the J gene TRBJ2-7; TRBD2 agrees at 8 bases. With V trimmed by 3 bases and J by 6 bases, 10 bases remained unmatched. Germline assignment: CDR1 MDHEN and CDR2 SYDVKM. The CDR3 is made up of 15 amino acids.

The chain is built from TRBV24-1 and TRBJ2-5, with 9 bases fitting TRBD2. Trimming removed 3 bases from V and 4 bases from J; junction bases left unmatched: 11. Germline CDR1 KGHDR, CDR2 SFDVKD. This CDR3 comprises 17 residues. The CDR3 nucleotides are TGTGCCACCAGTGATCCTATAGCGGGAGCTGCCCTAGAGACCCAGTACTTC. The encoded protein is CATSDPIAGAALETQYF.

This clonotype was seen more than once but under ten times. The chain employs TRBV2 and TRBJ2-2; tentative D call: TRBD2 (6 bases). Germline V gene sequence: CDR1 SNHLY, CDR2 FYNNEI. The V end was cut by 3 bases, the J end by 2 bases, with 10 bases between. CDR3 length: 15 residues. The DNA of the CDR3 is TGTGCCAGCAGTGAGTGGAGGGGAAACACCGGGGAGCTGTTTTTT. The encoded protein is CASSEWRGNTGELFF. Variable domain in full (rest from reference TRBV2 and TRBJ2-2): EPEVTQTPSHQVTQMGQEVILRCVPISNHLYFYWYRQILGQKVEFLVSFYNNEISEKSEIFDDQFSVERPDGSNFTLKIRSTKLEDSAMYFCASSEWRGNTGELFFGEGSRLTVL.

This clonotype was observed at least ten times. The genes are TRBV9 and TRBJ2-5; 8 positions match TRBD2. The V gene end was trimmed by 4 bases and the J gene end by 5 bases; junction bases not matched to a gene: 13. The germline CDR1 and CDR2 sequences are SGDLS and YYNGEE. The CDR3 extends over 16 amino acids. Here the CDR3 DNA reads TGTGCCAGCAGCCCCACGAGGGCGGGAGGTATGGAGACCCAGTACTTC. Amino acid sequence: CASSPTRAGGMETQYF.

The chain uses TRBV7-9 and TRBJ2-7; 8 bases are shared with TRBD1. The CDR3 covers 18 residues. Trimming cost V 4 bases and J 4 bases; bases outside gene matches: 18. The germline gives CDR1 SEHNR, CDR2 FQNEAQ (reference sequence). The CDR3 loop reads CASSSPPSDRDRNYEQYF. CDR3 coding DNA: TGTGCCAGCAGCTCCCCCCCCTCCGACCGGGACAGGAATTACGAGCAGTACTTC.

This clonotype was seen many times. The chain links TRBV3-1 to TRBJ1-2; TRBD1 agrees at 8 bases. The germline V gene has CDR1 LGHDT and CDR2 YNNKEL (reference sequence). This CDR3 has 18 residues. V gave up 0 bases and J gave up 2 bases; unmatched junction bases: 11. In nucleotides, the CDR3 is TGTGCCAGCAGCCAAGACTCTAATAACAGGGGGAGGAACTATGGCTACACCTTC. Protein sequence: CASSQDSNNRGRNYGYTF.

This clonotype was counted a few times. The chain combines TRBV28 with TRBJ2-1, with 8 bases identical to TRBD1. The CDR3 is 13 residues long. Losses at the gene ends were 5 bases for V and 9 bases for J; bases not matched to a gene: 6. From germline, CDR1 is MDHEN and CDR2 SYDVKM. Here the CDR3 reads CASSQQGAAEQFF. The CDR3 DNA reads as TGTGCCAGCAGTCAGCAGGGGGCGGCTGAGCAGTTCTTC.

This clonotype came up many times. The CDR3 is CASSLATGEDGYTF. As DNA, the CDR3 is TGCGCCAGCAGCTTGGCGACAGGCGAGGATGGCTACACCTTC. This rearrangement joins TRBV5-1 to TRBJ1-2; TRBD1 is a possible D gene (6 bases). V lost 0 bases and J 6 bases, leaving 12 bases between the germline ends. Germline V gene data show CDR1 as SGHRS and CDR2 as YFSETQ. The CDR3 has 14 amino acids.

This clonotype was detected once. This clone may be a read error of a much larger clone one base away. The chain has TRBV15 and TRBJ2-5; D may match TRBD1 or TRBD2 (5 bases each). The germline V gene encodes CDR1 LNHNV and CDR2 YYDKDF (reference sequence). V shed 7 bases and J shed 5 bases, with 20 bases lying between them. The CDR3 runs 15 residues. CDR3 residues: CATNPDQRGGETQYF. CDR3 DNA sequence: TGTGCCACCAACCCAGATCAGAGGGGCGGCGAGACCCAGTACTTC.

V gene TRBV30 combines with J gene TRBJ2-7; D gene ambiguous. The CDR3 covers 11 residues. Trimming cost V 0 bases and J 7 bases, with 7 bases left between them. CDR1 GTSNPN and CDR2 SVGIG come from the germline V gene (reference sequence). CDR3 sequence reads: CAWSVQKEQYF. CDR3 DNA sequence: TGTGCCTGGAGTGTACAGAAGGAGCAGTACTTC.

Many counts were recorded for this clonotype. The V gene is TRBV28, the J gene TRBJ1-1; 8 bases are shared with TRBD1. CDR1 is MDHEN, CDR2 SYDVKM, per germline. Trimming cost V 8 bases and J 5 bases; bases outside gene matches: 16. This CDR3 spans 16 amino acids. This CDR3 is CASLSDRGRGGTEAFF. The CDR3 coding sequence is TGTGCCAGCCTATCCGACAGGGGCAGGGGAGGAACTGAAGCTTTCTTT. Looking up the rest from reference TRBV28 and TRBJ1-1 gives the full variable domain: DVKVTQSSRYLVKRTGEKVFLECVQDMDHENMFWYRQDPGLGLRLIYFSYDVKMKEKGDIPEGYSVSREKKERFSLILESASTNQTSMYLCASLSDRGRGGTEAFFGQGTRLTVV.

The genes are TRBV29-1 and TRBJ1-1; D gene uncertain. The CDR3 length is 12 residues. Per germline, CDR1 SQVTM and CDR2 ANQGSEA. V gave up 5 bases and J gave up 5 bases, with 12 bases separating them. The CDR3 coding sequence is TGCAGCGTTAGTAGGGCGAATACTGAAGCTTTCTTT. Its translation is CSVSRANTEAFF.

Concerning this clonotype: One end of the junction is discordant with germline, which a read error may explain. CDR3 amino acids: CATRSQTSGVYEQYF. The CDR3 region has the DNA TGTGCCACCCGCAGCCAGACTAGCGGGGTCTACGAGCAGTACTTC. The V call is TRBV15, the J call TRBJ2-7; the match to TRBD2 covers 11 bases. Per germline, CDR1 LNHNV and CDR2 YYDKDF (reference sequence). This CDR3 is 15 amino acids long. The full variable domain, rest sourced from reference TRBV15 and TRBJ2-7, is DAMVIQNPRYQVTQFGKPVTLSCSQTLNHNVMYWYQQKSSQAPKLLFHYYDKDFNNEADTPDNFQSRRPNTSFCFLDIRSPGLGDTAMYLCATRSQTSGVYEQYFGPGTRLTVT.